The text below deals with one TCR beta chain. The antigen remains undetermined. Just one base apart from a much larger clone, this may be a read error. This sample stems from a study of blood T cells in healthy people across ages. A second about 6 to 12 cycle PCR used barcoded and J-beta primers. Each cDNA molecule, via a template-switch adaptor with 12 random nucleotides, was tagged. From the 5' RACE reads, TCRdb called clonotypes with MiXCR, one entry per CDR3 protein. The sample holds about 700,000 distinct CDR3 sequences; about 32% are singletons and the top ten take roughly 14%. The study, taken as a whole, reports: Any changes in expanded clonotypes were possibly confounded, as donor CMV status remained unknown.

The CDR3 consists of 15 residues. Germline-derived CDR1 and CDR2 are SEHNR and FQNEAQ (reference sequence). V was clipped by 2 bases and J by 2 bases, with 12 bases between them. The sample comprised blood. J is TRBJ2-5 and V is TRBV7-9, with D unresolved. This clonotype was obtained from a woman older than 75 in good health. The CDR3 bases are TGTGCCAGCAGCTTAAGTAACCCCAAGCAAGAGACCCAGTACTTC. Amino acid sequence: CASSLSNPKQETQYF.